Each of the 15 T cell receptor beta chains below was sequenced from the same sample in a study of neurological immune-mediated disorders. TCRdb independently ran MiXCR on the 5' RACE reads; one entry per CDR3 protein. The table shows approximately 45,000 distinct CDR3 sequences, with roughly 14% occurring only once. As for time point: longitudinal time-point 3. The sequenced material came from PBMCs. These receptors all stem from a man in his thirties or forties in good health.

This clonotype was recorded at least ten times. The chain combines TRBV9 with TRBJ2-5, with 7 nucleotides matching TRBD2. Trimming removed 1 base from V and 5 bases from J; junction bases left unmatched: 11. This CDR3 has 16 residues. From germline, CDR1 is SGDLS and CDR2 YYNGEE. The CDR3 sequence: CASSVSGGGSEETQYF. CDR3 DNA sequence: TGTGCCAGCAGCGTATCCGGTGGCGGGAGTGAGGAGACCCAGTACTTC.

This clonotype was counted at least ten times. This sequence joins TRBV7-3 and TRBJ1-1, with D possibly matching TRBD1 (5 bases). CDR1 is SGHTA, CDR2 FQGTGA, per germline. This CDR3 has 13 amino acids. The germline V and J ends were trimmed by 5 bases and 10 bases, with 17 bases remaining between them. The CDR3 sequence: CASSPGGSMGAFF. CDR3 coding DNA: TGTGCCAGCAGCCCCGGGGGGTCCATGGGAGCTTTCTTT.

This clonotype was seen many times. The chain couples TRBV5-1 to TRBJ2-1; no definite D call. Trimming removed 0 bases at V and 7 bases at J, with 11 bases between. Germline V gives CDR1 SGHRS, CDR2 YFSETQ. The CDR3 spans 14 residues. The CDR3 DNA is TGCGCCAGCAGCTTGGCCGGTCCGATGAATGAGCAGTTCTTC. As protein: CASSLAGPMNEQFF.

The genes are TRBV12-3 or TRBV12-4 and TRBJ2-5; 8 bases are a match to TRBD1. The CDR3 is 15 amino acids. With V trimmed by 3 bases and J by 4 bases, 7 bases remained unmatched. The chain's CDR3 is CASSFGSGGRETQYF. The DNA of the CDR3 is TGTGCCAGCAGTTTTGGGTCAGGGGGCCGAGAGACCCAGTACTTC.

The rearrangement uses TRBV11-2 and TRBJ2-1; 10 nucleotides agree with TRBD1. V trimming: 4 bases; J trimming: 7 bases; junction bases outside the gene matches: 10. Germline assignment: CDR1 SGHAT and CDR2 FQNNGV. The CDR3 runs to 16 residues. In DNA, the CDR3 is TGTGCCAGCAGCTCAGCGGACAGGGGGATCTGGAATGAGCAGTTCTTC. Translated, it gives CASSSADRGIWNEQFF.

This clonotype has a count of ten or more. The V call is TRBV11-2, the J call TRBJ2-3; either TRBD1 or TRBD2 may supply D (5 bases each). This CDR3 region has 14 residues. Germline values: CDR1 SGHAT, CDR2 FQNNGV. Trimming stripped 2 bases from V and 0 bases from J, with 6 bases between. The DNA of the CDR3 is TGTGCCAGCAGCTTACGGGACAGCACAGATACGCAGTATTTT. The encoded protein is CASSLRDSTDTQYF. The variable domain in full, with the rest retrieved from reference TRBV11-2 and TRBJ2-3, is EAGVAQSPRYKIIEKRQSVAFWCNPISGHATLYWYQQILGQGPKLLIQFQNNGVVDDSQLPKDRFSAERLKGVDSTLKIQPAKLEDSAVYLCASSLRDSTDTQYFGPGTRLTVL.

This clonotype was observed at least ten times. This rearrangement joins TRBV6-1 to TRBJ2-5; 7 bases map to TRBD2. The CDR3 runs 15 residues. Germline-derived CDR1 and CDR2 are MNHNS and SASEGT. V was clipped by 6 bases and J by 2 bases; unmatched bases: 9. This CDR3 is CASRDDSGVQETQYF. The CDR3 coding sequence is TGTGCCAGCAGGGACGACAGCGGGGTACAAGAGACCCAGTACTTC.

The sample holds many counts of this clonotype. CDR3 sequence: CVAGEGQTDTQYF. The CDR3 DNA reads as TGCGTCGCCGGGGAGGGCCAAACAGATACGCAGTATTTT. V usage is TRBV29-1 and J usage is TRBJ2-3; 7 bases fit TRBD2. Germline CDR1 is SQVTM and CDR2 is ANQGSEA. The CDR3 is 13 residues long.

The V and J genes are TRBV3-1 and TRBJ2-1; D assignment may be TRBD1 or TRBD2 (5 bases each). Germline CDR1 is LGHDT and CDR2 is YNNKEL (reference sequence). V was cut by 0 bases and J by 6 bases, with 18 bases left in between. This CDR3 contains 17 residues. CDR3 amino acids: CASSQEGEGLTINEQFF. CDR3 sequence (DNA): TGTGCCAGCAGCCAAGAGGGCGAGGGGTTAACGATCAATGAGCAGTTCTTC.

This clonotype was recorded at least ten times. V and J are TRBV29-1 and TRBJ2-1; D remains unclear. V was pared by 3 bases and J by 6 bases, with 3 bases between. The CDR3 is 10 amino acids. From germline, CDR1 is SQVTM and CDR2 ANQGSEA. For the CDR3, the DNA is TGCAGCGTTGAGAGCAATGAGCAGTTCTTC. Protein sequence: CSVESNEQFF.

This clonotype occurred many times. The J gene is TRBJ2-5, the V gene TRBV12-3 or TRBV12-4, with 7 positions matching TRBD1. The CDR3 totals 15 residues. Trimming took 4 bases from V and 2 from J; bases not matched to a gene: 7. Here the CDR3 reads CASSSTDRAQETQYF. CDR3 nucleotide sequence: TGTGCCAGCAGTTCGACCGACAGGGCACAAGAGACCCAGTACTTC.

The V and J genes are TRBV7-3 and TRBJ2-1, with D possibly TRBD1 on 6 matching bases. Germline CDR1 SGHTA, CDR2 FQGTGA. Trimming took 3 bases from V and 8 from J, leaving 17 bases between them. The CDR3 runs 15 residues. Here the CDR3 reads CASSLGHPGSDEQFF. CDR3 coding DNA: TGTGCCAGCAGCTTGGGACATCCGGGGAGCGATGAGCAGTTCTTC.

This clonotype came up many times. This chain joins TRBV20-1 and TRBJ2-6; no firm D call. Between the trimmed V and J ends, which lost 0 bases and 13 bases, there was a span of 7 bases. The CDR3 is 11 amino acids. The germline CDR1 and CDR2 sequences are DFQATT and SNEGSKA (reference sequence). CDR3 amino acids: CSARDGGVLTF. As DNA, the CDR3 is TGCAGTGCTAGAGACGGTGGGGTCCTGACTTTC.

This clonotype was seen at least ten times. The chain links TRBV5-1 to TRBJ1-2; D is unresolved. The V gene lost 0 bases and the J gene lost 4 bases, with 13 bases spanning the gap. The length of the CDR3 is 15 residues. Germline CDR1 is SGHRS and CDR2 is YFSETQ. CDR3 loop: CASSLDTDLAYGYTF. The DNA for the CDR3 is TGCGCCAGCAGCTTGGATACCGACCTGGCCTATGGCTACACCTTC.

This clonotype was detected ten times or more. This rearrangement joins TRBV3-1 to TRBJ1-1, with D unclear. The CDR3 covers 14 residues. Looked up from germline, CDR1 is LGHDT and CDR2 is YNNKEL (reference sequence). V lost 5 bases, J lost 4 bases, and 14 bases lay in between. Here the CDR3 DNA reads TGTGCCAGCAGCACCACACCGAAGGGCACTGAAGCTTTCTTT. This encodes CASSTTPKGTEAFF.